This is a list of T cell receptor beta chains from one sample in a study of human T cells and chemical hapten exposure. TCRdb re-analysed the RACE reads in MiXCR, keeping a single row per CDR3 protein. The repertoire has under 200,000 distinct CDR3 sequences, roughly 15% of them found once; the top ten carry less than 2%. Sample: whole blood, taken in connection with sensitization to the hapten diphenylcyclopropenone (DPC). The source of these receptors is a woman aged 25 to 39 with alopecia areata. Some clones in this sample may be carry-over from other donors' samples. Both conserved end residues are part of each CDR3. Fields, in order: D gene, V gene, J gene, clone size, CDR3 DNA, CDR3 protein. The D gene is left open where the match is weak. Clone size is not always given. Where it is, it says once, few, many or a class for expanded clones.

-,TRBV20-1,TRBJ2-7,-,TGCAGTGCTAGAGGAGCGGCGCCTGCAACCTACGAGCAGTACTTC,CSARGAAPATYEQYF
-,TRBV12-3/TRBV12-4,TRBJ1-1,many,TGTGCCAGCAGTTTAGGTAGGCAGATGTACACTGAAGCTTTCTTT,CASSLGRQMYTEAFF
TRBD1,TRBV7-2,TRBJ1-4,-,TGTGCCAGCAGCTTAACCGGGACAGGGGTTGAAAAACTGTTTTTT,CASSLTGTGVEKLFF
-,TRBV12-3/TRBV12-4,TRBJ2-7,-,TGTGCCAGCAGTTTAAGGCCAGGTGTTTACGAGCAGTACTTC,CASSLRPGVYEQYF
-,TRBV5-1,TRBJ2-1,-,TGCGCCAGCAGCTTGGCTGGGTCCGATGAGCAGTTCTTC,CASSLAGSDEQFF
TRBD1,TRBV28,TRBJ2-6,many,TGTGCCAGCAGCCGGACAGGGACTTCCTCTGGGGCCAACGTCCTGACTTTC,CASSRTGTSSGANVLTF
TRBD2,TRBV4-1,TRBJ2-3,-,TGCGCCAGCAGCCAAGAGGGTCTAGCGGTTTACACAGATACGCAGTATTTT,CASSQEGLAVYTDTQYF
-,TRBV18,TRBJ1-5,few,TGTGCCAGCTCACCAGAGCAGGGAAATCAGCCCCAGCATTTT,CASSPEQGNQPQHF
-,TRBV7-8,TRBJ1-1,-,TGTGCCAGCAGCCAAGACAGAATGAACACTGAAGCTTTCTTT,CASSQDRMNTEAFF
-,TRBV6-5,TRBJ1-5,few,TGTGCCAGCAGTTACTCCCCAGGGGCGGATCAGCCCCAGCATTTT,CASSYSPGADQPQHF
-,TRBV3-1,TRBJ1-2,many,TGTGCCAGCAGCCAAGATAGACAGAGGGGTCATGGCTACACCTTC,CASSQDRQRGHGYTF
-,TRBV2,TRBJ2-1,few,TGTGCCAGCACCTACAGGGGGGGCAATGAGCAGTTCTTC,CASTYRGGNEQFF
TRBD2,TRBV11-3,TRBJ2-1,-,TGTGCCAGCAGCTTAGATCTCTCTCGGGGAGGGAATGAGCAGTTCTTC,CASSLDLSRGGNEQFF
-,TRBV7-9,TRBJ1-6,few,TGTGCCAGCACTTATGTGGGTTCACCCCTCCACTTT,CASTYVGSPLHF
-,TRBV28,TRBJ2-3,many,TGTGCCAGCAGTGATTACCGGGCCGGTCTCACAGATACGCAGTATTTT,CASSDYRAGLTDTQYF
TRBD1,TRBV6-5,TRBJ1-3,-,TGTGCCAGCAGCGGAACCGGGACAGGTTTCGGAAACACCATATATTTT,CASSGTGTGFGNTIYF
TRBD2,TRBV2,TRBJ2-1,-,TGTGCCAGCAATGTAGCGGGAGGGCCGGACCTACATGAGCAGTTCTTC,CASNVAGGPDLHEQFF
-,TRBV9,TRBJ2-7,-,TGTGCCAGCAGCGTTTCCCCCGAGGGCTCCTACGAGCAGTACTTC,CASSVSPEGSYEQYF
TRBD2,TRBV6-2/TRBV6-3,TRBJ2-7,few,TGTGCCAGCAGTTACCCCACTAGCGGGAGGATCTACGAGCAGTACTTC,CASSYPTSGRIYEQYF
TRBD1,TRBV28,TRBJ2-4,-,TGTGCCAGCAGCCGGGACAGTTTAAACATTCAGTACTTC,CASSRDSLNIQYF
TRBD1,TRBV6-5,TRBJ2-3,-,TGTGCCAGCAGTCGGACAGGGGCCCTCACAGATACGCAGTATTTT,CASSRTGALTDTQYF
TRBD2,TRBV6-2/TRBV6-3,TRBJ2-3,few,TGTGCCAGCAGCTGGACTAGCGGAGAAGCCCCCCGGAGAACAGATACGCAGTATTTT,CASSWTSGEAPRRTDTQYF
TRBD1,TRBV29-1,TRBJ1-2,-,TGCAGCGTTGCCGACCGGGACAGCTACTATGGCTACACCTTC,CSVADRDSYYGYTF
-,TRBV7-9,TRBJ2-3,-,TGTGCCAGCACCTTGGCCGGAGGCACAGATACGCAGTATTTT,CASTLAGGTDTQYF
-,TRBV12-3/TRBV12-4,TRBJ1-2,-,TGTGCCAGCAGCCCGGACGTCTATGGCTACACCTTC,CASSPDVYGYTF
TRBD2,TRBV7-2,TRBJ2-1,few,TGTGCCAGCAGCCAGGAACTAGCGGGTTACAATGAGCAGTTCTTC,CASSQELAGYNEQFF
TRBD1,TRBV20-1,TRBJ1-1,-,TGCAGTGCTCAAACACGACAGGGAGTGAACACTGAAGCTTTCTTT,CSAQTRQGVNTEAFF
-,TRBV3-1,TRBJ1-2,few,TGTGCCAGCAGCCAAGTATTCGCTGTCGCGAATGGCTACACCTTC,CASSQVFAVANGYTF
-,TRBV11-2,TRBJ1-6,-,TGTGCCAGCAGCTTTAGGGATTCACCCCTCCACTTT,CASSFRDSPLHF
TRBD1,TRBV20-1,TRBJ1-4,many,TGCAGTGCCATCGGACAGGGCTTGGAAAAACTGTTTTTT,CSAIGQGLEKLFF
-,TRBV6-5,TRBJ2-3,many,TGTGCCAGCAGTTACAGCCAGGGCCTCACAGATACGCAGTATTTT,CASSYSQGLTDTQYF
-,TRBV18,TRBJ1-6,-,TGTGCCAGCTCAGGATCCTATAATTCACCCCTCCACTTT,CASSGSYNSPLHF
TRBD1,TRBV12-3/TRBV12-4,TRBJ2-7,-,TGTGCCAGCAGTTTAGGGGACAGGGAGTACTTC,CASSLGDREYF
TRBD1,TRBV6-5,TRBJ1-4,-,TGTGCCAGCAGTTACTTCATTGGGACAGGACGGAATGAAAAACTGTTTTTT,CASSYFIGTGRNEKLFF
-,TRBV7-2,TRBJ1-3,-,TGTGCCAGCAGCTTAGGGCCCTTAGGCTCTGGAAACACCATATATTTT,CASSLGPLGSGNTIYF
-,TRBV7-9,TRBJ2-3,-,TGTGCCAGCAGCTTAGCGCATAGTACAGATACGCAGTATTTT,CASSLAHSTDTQYF
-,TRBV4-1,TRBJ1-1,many,TGCGCCAGCAGCCAAGAAGAGGGGCGGAACACTGAAGCTTTCTTT,CASSQEEGRNTEAFF
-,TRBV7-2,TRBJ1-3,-,TGTGCCAGCAGCCCGCAGGGTGCTGGAAACACCATATATTTT,CASSPQGAGNTIYF
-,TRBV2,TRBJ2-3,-,TGTGCCAGCAGTGAGATCCGGGGCACAGATACGCAGTATTTT,CASSEIRGTDTQYF
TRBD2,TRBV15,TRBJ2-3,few,TGTGCCACCAGCATATCGGCGGGAGTCCTCAGTACAGATACGCAGTATTTT,CATSISAGVLSTDTQYF
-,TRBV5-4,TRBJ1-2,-,TGTGCCAGCAGTAGCGGCGGACAGTCCCCATATGGCTACACCTTC,CASSSGGQSPYGYTF
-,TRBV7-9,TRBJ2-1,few,TGTGCCAGCAGCGGGTCCGGGACACCTACCAATGAGCAGTTCTTC,CASSGSGTPTNEQFF
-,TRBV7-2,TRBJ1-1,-,TGTGCCAGCAGCTTAGTGTACGGAGCTTTCTTT,CASSLVYGAFF
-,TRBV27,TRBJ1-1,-,TGTGCCAGCAGTCCGAACGTCGCCGCATGGTTAGAGTCCGCTTTCTTT,CASSPNVAAWLESAFF
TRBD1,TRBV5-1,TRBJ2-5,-,TGCGCCAGCAGCTTGGCGGGGACAGAACAAGAGACCCAGTACTTC,CASSLAGTEQETQYF
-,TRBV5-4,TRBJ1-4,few,TGTGCCAGCAGCTTGGCCAATCGACAGTCCAATGAAAAACTGTTTTTT,CASSLANRQSNEKLFF